Listed here are 2 T cell receptor beta chains from one sample, sequenced in a study of PD-1 and CTLA-4 blockade in melanoma (dated by TCRdb to the early 2020s). The library was prepared using the immunoSEQ multiplex PCR assay. The immuneACCESS repertoire file appears here via TCRdb, limited to in-frame rearrangements. These files lack a portion of the clones; in checked studies, under half of the deficit traces to unresolved V genes, and the cause of the others is not known. In all, the sample holds 10,000 or so clones, and about four fifths of those were seen once. The ten largest clonotypes hold 25% to 35% of the sample. The specimen comprised CD8+ T cells from peripheral blood, sampled from a patient given anti-PD-1 treatment. The origin of the receptors is a human donor with melanoma.

This chain uses TRBV7-2 with TRBJ2-5; 12 nucleotides match TRBD1. Germline values: CDR1 SGHTA, CDR2 FQGNSA. The V gene end was trimmed by 11 bases and the J gene end by 5 bases; junction bases not matched to a gene: 3. The CDR3 runs 12 residues. CDR3 bases: TGTGCCGGGGACAGGGGGCTGGAGACCCAGTACTTC. Protein sequence: CAGDRGLETQYF.

The gene calls are TRBV11-3 and TRBJ2-7; D gene uncertain. The germline V and J ends were trimmed by 5 bases and 3 bases, with 14 bases remaining between them. The CDR3 sequence is 14 residues long. CDR1 and CDR2 from the germline V gene are SGHNT and YENEEA. The CDR3 DNA reads TGTGCCAGCAGCGCGACTCCGGGTCGCTACGAGCAGTACTTC. Its protein is CASSATPGRYEQYF. Variable domain in full (rest from reference TRBV11-3 and TRBJ2-7): EAGVVQSPRYKIIEKKQPVAFWCNPISGHNTLYWYLQNLGQGPELLIRYENEEAVDDSQLPKDRFSAERLKGVDSTLKIQPAELGDSAVYLCASSATPGRYEQYFGPGTRLTVT.